The 18 T cell receptor beta chains below were found in one sample sequenced in a study of cytomegalovirus exposure and HLA in healthy donors. Vbeta (60) and Jbeta (13) primers were used in the PCR. The table came from immunoSEQ multiplex PCR; TCRdb's copy has only in-frame clones and leaves some out. The sample shows over 150,000 clones, roughly 84% of them seen only once. The sequencing input was PBMCs. These receptors were obtained from a girl aged 2-15 years in good health and CMV-seropositive.

The chain joins TRBV12-5 to TRBJ2-7; TRBD2 matches at 10 bases. The CDR3 has 16 residues. J was trimmed by 5 bases and V by 0 bases; bases with no gene match: 7. Germline-derived CDR1 and CDR2 are LGHNT and FRNRAP. This CDR3 is CASGLVRASGRDEQYF. CDR3 in DNA: TGTGCTAGTGGTTTGGTACGGGCCAGCGGGAGGGACGAGCAGTACTTC.

J is TRBJ2-1 and V is TRBV5-6, with 10 bases that match TRBD2. The germline V gene has CDR1 SGHDT and CDR2 YYEEEE. Trimming at V came to 4 bases and at J to 5 bases, leaving 6 bases not matched to a gene. The CDR3 sequence is 15 residues long. The CDR3 loop is CASSRYSGRNNEQFF. The CDR3 nucleotides read TGTGCCAGCAGCCGGTATAGCGGGAGGAACAATGAGCAGTTCTTC.

The V call is TRBV6-5, the J call TRBJ2-3; perhaps TRBD2 as D (7 bases). CDR3 length: 15 amino acids. Per the germline V gene, CDR1 is MNHEY and CDR2 is SVGAGI. Trimming cost V 2 bases and J 5 bases, with 14 bases left between them. CDR3 residues: CASSYRGGLGDTQYF. The CDR3 region has the DNA TGTGCCAGCAGTTACCGCGGGGGCCTTGGAGATACGCAGTATTTT.

This chain joins TRBV28 and TRBJ2-5, with TRBD1 matching over 7 bases. The CDR3 has 16 amino acids. Germline loops: CDR1 MDHEN, CDR2 SYDVKM. Trimming removed 2 bases from V and 4 bases from J; junction bases left unmatched: 10. The CDR3 nucleotides are TGTGCCAGCAGTTTAATGACAGGGCGGGTACGAGAGACCCAGTACTTC. Translating it yields CASSLMTGRVRETQYF.

This rearrangement joins TRBV25-1 to TRBJ2-2; 9 bases match TRBD1. This CDR3 comprises 14 residues. CDR1 MGHDK and CDR2 SYGVNS come from the germline V gene. The J segment lost 6 bases and the V segment lost 7 bases, leaving 6 bases of the junction unmatched. In DNA form, the CDR3 reads TGTGCCAGCACGGACAGGGGTCTTCCCGGGGAGCTGTTTTTT. This encodes CASTDRGLPGELFF.

V gene TRBV7-9 combines with J gene TRBJ2-7, with 8 bases fitting TRBD2. Germline lookup yields CDR1 SEHNR and CDR2 FQNEAQ (reference sequence). CDR3 size: 15 residues. Trimming took 2 bases from V and 5 from J; bases not matched to a gene: 8. In DNA form, the CDR3 reads TGTGCCAGCAGCTTACTAGCGGGTGGGCTGAACGAGCAGTACTTC. This encodes CASSLLAGGLNEQYF.

V is TRBV27 and J is TRBJ1-2; 7 positions match TRBD1. Germline V CDR1 and CDR2: MNHEY, SMNVEV (reference sequence). The CDR3 runs 16 residues. After removal of 2 bases from V and 3 bases from J, the junction contained 9 bases not matched to a gene. The CDR3 protein is CASSLRGPTGDYGYTF. The CDR3 coding sequence is TGTGCCAGCAGTTTAAGGGGACCAACAGGGGACTATGGCTACACCTTC.

The chain joins TRBV11-2 to TRBJ1-1, with D possibly matching TRBD1 (6 bases). CDR1 is SGHAT and CDR2 is FQNNGV in the germline V gene. With 7 bases removed from V and 0 bases from J, the gap between germline ends came to 15 bases. The CDR3 totals 15 residues. DNA for the CDR3: TGTGCCAGCAATGTGGGACACCGCATGAACACTGAAGCTTTCTTT. Protein: CASNVGHRMNTEAFF.

The J gene is TRBJ1-4, the V gene TRBV19; maybe TRBD1 (5 bases). The CDR3 totals 17 residues. Looked up from germline, CDR1 is LNHDA and CDR2 is SQIVND (reference sequence). Trimming removed 3 bases from V and 4 bases from J, with 18 bases in between. The CDR3 protein is CASSMGPSGGFNEKLFF. Here the CDR3 DNA reads TGTGCCAGTAGTATGGGCCCTTCGGGGGGTTTTAATGAAAAACTGTTTTTT.

The chain couples TRBV11-3 to TRBJ2-3, with a tentative D call TRBD2 (5 bases). The V and J ends lost 4 bases and 1 base respectively, with 15 bases between them. Germline V gives CDR1 SGHNT, CDR2 YENEEA. This CDR3 has 16 residues. The CDR3, as DNA: TGTGCCAGCAGCTCCCCCTCGGGGTGGGGCACAGATACGCAGTATTTT. This encodes CASSSPSGWGTDTQYF.

V is TRBV27 and J is TRBJ2-7; D uncertain. The germline V and J ends were trimmed by 5 bases and 4 bases, with 3 bases remaining between them. Germline V gene data show CDR1 as MNHEY and CDR2 as SMNVEV (reference sequence). The CDR3 contains 10 residues. CDR3 nucleotides: TGTGCCAGCAGTCTTTACGAGCAGTACTTC. Amino acid sequence: CASSLYEQYF.

The rearrangement joins TRBV27 to TRBJ2-7, with 7 bases identical to TRBD2. CDR1 and CDR2 (germline): MNHEY, SMNVEV (reference sequence). The CDR3 has 15 residues. V lost 5 bases to trimming and J lost 3 bases; unmatched junction nucleotides: 10. CDR3 sequence (DNA): TGTGCCAGCAGTCTCTTGCTTCCGGGGGGCTACGAGCAGTACTTC. Translation: CASSLLLPGGYEQYF.

V and J are TRBV6-5 and TRBJ1-1, with 8 nucleotides matching TRBD1. CDR3 length: 16 residues. Per germline, CDR1 MNHEY and CDR2 SVGAGI. The V and J ends lost 4 bases and 0 bases, in that order; junction bases with no gene match: 7. CDR3 amino acids: CASSLGTGSMNTEAFF. CDR3 in DNA: TGTGCCAGCAGTTTAGGGACAGGTAGCATGAACACTGAAGCTTTCTTT.

The chain employs TRBV18 and TRBJ2-1; 12 bases line up with TRBD2. With 4 bases clipped from V and 5 bases from J, the junction kept 6 bases outside the gene matches. CDR1 and CDR2 (germline): KGHSH, LQKENI. The CDR3 has 16 residues. CDR3: CASSRELAGGNNEQFF. The CDR3 nucleotides read TGTGCCAGCTCACGGGAACTAGCGGGGGGCAACAATGAGCAGTTCTTC. The full variable domain, in which reference TRBV18 and TRBJ2-1 provide the parts outside the CDR3, is NAGVMQNPRHLVRRRGQEARLRCSPMKGHSHVYWYRQLPEEGLKFMVYLQKENIIDESGMPKERFSAEFPKEGPSILRIQQVVRGDSAAYFCASSRELAGGNNEQFFGPGTRLTVL.

CDR3 loop: CASSKAGGLVTQYF. The DNA for the CDR3 is TGTGCCAGCTCTAAAGCGGGGGGGCTTGTTACGCAGTATTTT. V usage is TRBV2 and J usage is TRBJ2-3; 10 nucleotides agree with TRBD2. This CDR3 has 14 amino acids. Germline V CDR1 and CDR2: SNHLY, FYNNEI. V dropped 8 bases and J dropped 8; count of bases not matched to a gene: 10.

This chain joins TRBV7-6 and TRBJ2-3; 16 bases agree with TRBD2. Germline CDR1 and CDR2: SGHVS and FNYEAQ. The CDR3 contains 18 residues. V trimming: 4 bases; J trimming: 4 bases; junction bases outside the gene matches: 8. CDR3 amino acids: CASSYSSGLAGGPDTQYF. CDR3 nucleotide sequence: TGTGCCAGCAGCTACAGCTCGGGACTAGCGGGAGGGCCAGATACGCAGTATTTT.

The rearrangement links TRBV25-1 to TRBJ1-1; perhaps TRBD1 as D (6 bases). This CDR3 has 14 amino acids. Trimming removed 7 bases at V and 6 bases at J, with 18 bases between. Germline values: CDR1 MGHDK, CDR2 SYGVNS. CDR3 protein: CASMGALTAAEAFF. CDR3 nucleotide sequence: TGTGCCAGCATGGGGGCTCTTACGGCCGCTGAAGCTTTCTTT.

The chain carries TRBV6-5 and TRBJ2-2, with D possibly TRBD2 on 6 matching bases. V gave up 8 bases and J gave up 3 bases, with 10 bases separating them. The CDR3 length is 13 residues. CDR1 MNHEY and CDR2 SVGAGI come from the germline V gene. The DNA of the CDR3 is TGTGCCAGCCGGGACTCCCACACCGGGGAGCTGTTTTTT. Protein: CASRDSHTGELFF.